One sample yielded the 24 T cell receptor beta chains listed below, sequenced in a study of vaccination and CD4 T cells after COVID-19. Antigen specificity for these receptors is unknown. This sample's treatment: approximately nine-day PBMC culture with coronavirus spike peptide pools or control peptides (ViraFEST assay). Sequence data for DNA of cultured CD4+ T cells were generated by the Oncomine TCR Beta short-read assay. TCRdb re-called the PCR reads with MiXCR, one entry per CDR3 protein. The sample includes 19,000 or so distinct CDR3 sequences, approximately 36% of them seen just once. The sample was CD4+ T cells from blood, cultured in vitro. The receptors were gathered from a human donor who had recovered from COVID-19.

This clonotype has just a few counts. The CDR3 spells CASSRSRVGYEQYF. The CDR3 DNA sequence: TGTGCCAGCAGCCGGTCTAGAGTTGGGTACGAGCAGTACTTC. The gene calls are TRBV12-3 or TRBV12-4 and TRBJ2-7; D is uncertain. This CDR3 has 14 residues. The germline V and J ends were trimmed by 6 bases and 4 bases, with 16 bases remaining between them.

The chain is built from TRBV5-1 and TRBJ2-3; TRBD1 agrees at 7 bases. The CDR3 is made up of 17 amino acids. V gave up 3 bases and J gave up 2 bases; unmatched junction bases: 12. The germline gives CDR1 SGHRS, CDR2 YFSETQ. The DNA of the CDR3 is TGCGCCAGCAGCTCCCGAAAAGGGACAGTGCCCACAGATACGCAGTATTTT. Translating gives CASSSRKGTVPTDTQYF.

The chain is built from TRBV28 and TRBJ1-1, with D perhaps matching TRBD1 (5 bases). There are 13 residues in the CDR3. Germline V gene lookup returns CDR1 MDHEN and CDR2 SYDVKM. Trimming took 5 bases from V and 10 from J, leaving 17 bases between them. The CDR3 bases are TGTGCCAGCAGTCGCCAAAACACAGGTCGAGCTTTCTTT. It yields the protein CASSRQNTGRAFF.

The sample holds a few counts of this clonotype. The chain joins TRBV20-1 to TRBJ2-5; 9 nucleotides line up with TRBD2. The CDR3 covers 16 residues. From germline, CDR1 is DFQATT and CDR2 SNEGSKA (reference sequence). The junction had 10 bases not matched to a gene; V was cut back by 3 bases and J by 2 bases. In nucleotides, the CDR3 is TGCAGTGCTAGGGCGAATAGCGGGAGCGGGCAAGAGACCCAGTACTTC. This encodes CSARANSGSGQETQYF.

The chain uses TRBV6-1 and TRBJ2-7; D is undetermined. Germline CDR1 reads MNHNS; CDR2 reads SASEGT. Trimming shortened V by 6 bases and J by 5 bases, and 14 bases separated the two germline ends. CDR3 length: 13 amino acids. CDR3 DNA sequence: TGTGCCAGCAGCCCTGTCCCCGAGGACGAGCAGTACTTC. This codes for CASSPVPEDEQYF.

In nucleotides, the CDR3 is TGTGCCAGCAGTACATCCGGGACAGGGAGTGGCTACACCTTC. Amino acids: CASSTSGTGSGYTF. This rearrangement joins TRBV12-3 or TRBV12-4 to TRBJ1-2; 9 bases are a match to TRBD1. V lost 5 bases to trimming and J lost 7 bases; unmatched junction nucleotides: 8. CDR3 length: 14 amino acids.

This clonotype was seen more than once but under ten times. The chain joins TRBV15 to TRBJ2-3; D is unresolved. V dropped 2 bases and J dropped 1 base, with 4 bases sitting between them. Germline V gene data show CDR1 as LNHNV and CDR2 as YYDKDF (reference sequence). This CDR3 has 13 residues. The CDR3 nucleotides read TGTGCCACCAGCAGACCCCGCACAGATACGCAGTATTTT. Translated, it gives CATSRPRTDTQYF. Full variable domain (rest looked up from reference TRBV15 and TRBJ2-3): DAMVIQNPRYQVTQFGKPVTLSCSQTLNHNVMYWYQQKSSQAPKLLFHYYDKDFNNEADTPDNFQSRRPNTSFCFLDIRSPGLGDTAMYLCATSRPRTDTQYFGPGTRLTVL.

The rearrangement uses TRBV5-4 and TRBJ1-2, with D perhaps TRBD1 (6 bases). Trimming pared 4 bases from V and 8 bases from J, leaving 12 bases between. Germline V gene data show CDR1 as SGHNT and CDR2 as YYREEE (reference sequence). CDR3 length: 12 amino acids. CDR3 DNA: TGTGCCAGCAGCCCGGGGGGCCTGGGCTACACCTTC. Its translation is CASSPGGLGYTF.

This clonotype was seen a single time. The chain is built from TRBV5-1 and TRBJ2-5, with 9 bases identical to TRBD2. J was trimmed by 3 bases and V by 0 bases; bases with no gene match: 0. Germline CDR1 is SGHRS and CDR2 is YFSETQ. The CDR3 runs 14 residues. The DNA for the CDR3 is TGCGCCAGCAGCTTGGTAGCGGGAGAAGAGACCCAGTACTTC. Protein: CASSLVAGEETQYF.

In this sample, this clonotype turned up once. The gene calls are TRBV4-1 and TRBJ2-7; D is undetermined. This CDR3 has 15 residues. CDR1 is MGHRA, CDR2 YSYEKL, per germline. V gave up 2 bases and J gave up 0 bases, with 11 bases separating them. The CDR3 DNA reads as TGCGCCAGCAGCCAACCCACGGGTCGCTCCTACGAGCAGTACTTC. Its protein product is CASSQPTGRSYEQYF.

DNA for the CDR3: TGCAGCCCGGGAGGGCCCACAGATACGCAGTATTTT. This gives the protein CSPGGPTDTQYF. V usage is TRBV20-1 and J usage is TRBJ2-3; 8 bases are shared with TRBD2. Germline CDR1 and CDR2: DFQATT and SNEGSKA (reference sequence). CDR3 size: 12 residues.

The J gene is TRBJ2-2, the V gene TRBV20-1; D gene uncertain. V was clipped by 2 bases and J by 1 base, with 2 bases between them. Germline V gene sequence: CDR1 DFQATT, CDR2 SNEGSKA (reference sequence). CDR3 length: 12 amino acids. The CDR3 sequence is CSARKNTGELFF. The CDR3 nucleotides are TGCAGTGCTAGAAAGAACACCGGGGAGCTGTTTTTT.

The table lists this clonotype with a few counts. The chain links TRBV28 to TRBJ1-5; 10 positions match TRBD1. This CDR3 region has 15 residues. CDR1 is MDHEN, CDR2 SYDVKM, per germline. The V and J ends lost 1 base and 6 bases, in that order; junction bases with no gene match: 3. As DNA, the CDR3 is TGTGCCAGCAGTTTATATGACAGGGGGCTTCAGCCCCAGCATTTT. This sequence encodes CASSLYDRGLQPQHF.

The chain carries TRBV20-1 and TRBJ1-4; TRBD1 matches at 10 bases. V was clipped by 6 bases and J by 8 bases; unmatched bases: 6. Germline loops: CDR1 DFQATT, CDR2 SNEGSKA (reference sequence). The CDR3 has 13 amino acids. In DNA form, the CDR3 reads TGCAGTGCCTTTGACAGGGGGCGAGAAAAACTGTTTTTT. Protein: CSAFDRGREKLFF.

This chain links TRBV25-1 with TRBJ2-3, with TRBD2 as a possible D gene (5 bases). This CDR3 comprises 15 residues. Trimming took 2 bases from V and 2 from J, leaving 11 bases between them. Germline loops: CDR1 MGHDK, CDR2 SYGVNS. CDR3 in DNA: TGTGCCAGCAGTGAAAGTGGGAGACTCACAGATACGCAGTATTTT. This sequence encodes CASSESGRLTDTQYF.

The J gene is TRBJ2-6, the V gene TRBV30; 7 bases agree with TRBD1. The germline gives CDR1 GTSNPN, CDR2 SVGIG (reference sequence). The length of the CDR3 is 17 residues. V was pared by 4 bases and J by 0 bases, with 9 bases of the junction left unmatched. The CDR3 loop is CAWITGQVTSGANVLTF. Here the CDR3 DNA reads TGTGCCTGGATTACCGGACAGGTAACCTCTGGGGCCAACGTCCTGACTTTC.

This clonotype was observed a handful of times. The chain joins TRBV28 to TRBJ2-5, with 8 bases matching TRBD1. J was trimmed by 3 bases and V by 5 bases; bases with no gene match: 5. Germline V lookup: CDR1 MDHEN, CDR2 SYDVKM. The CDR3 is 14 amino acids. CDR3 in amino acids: CASSGQGWEETQYF. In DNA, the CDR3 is TGTGCCAGCAGTGGACAGGGTTGGGAAGAGACCCAGTACTTC.

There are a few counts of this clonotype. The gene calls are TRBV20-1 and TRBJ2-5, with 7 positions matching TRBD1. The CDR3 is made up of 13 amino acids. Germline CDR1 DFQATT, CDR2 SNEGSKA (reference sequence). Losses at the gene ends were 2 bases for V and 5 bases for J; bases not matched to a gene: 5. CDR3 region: CSARLTGEETQYF. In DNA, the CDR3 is TGCAGTGCTAGACTTACAGGGGAGGAGACCCAGTACTTC.

CDR3 nucleotide sequence: TGTGCCAGCGGGACTAGCGGGAGGCTTGAGCAGTTCTTC. Translated: CASGTSGRLEQFF. This chain uses TRBV12-3 or TRBV12-4 with TRBJ2-1; 15 bases align to TRBD2. The V segment lost 8 bases and the J segment 9 bases; nucleotides outside the gene matches: 2. The CDR3 spans 13 residues.

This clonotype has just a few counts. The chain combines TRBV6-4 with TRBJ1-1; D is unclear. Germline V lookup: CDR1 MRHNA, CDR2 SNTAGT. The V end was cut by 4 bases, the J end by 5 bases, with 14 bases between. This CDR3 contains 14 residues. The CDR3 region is CASSVFGDSTEAFF. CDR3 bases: TGTGCCAGCAGTGTATTCGGGGATTCGACTGAAGCTTTCTTT.

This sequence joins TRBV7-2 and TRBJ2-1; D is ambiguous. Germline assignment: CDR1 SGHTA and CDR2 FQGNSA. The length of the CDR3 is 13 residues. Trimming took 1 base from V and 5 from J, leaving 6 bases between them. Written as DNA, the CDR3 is TGTGCCAGCAGCTTAGGGACCCACAATGAGCAGTTCTTC. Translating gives CASSLGTHNEQFF.

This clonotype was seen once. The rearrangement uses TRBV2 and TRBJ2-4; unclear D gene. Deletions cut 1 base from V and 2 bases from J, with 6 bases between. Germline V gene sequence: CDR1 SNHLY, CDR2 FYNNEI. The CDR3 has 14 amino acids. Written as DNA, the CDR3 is TGTGCCAGCAGTGAAGAGAGGACCAAAAACATTCAGTACTTC. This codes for CASSEERTKNIQYF.

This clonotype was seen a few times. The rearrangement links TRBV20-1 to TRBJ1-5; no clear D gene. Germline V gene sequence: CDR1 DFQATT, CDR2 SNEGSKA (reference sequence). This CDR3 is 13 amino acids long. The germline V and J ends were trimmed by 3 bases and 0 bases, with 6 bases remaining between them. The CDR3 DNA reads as TGCAGTGCTAGGGAAGATAGCAATCAGCCCCAGCATTTT. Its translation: CSAREDSNQPQHF.

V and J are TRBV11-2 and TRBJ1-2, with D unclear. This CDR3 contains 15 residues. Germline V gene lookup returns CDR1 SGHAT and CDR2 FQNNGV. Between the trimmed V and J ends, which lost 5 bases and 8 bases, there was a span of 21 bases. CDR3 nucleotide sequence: TGTGCCAGCAGCCCACGCCTTTCCGACAATGAAGGCTACACCTTC. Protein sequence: CASSPRLSDNEGYTF.